In this sample, the clone carrying this TCR beta chain turned up a few times. Its antigen remains unknown. The donor population consisted of healthy HIV-negative adults with no recent acute infections or vaccinations. Repertoires were generated with immunoSEQ multiplex PCR, while TCRdb's copy carries only in-frame clones and drops some. The data hold around 440,000 clones, with more than 70% observed a single time. This entry is derived from a study of shared clonotypes between healthy human individuals. After removal of 4 bases from V and 3 bases from J, the junction contained 2 bases not matched to a gene. Germline V gene sequence: CDR1 ENHRY, CDR2 SYGVKD. The CDR3 is 14 residues long. Whole-study results and caveats: Investigators collected only blood, and repertoires in tissues likely differ.

The sequenced sample was PBMCs. The receptor's source is a woman between 40 and 55 years old in good health. Some clones in this sample may be carry-over from other donors' samples. The V gene is TRBV10-3, the J gene TRBJ2-5; 10 bases are a match to TRBD2. The CDR3 nucleotides read TGTGCCATCAGTGCTAGCGGGGGCGAAGAGACCCAGTACTTC. Translation: CAISASGGEETQYF.